Below, 27 T cell receptor beta chains from the same sample are listed, as sequenced in a study of cytomegalovirus exposure and HLA in healthy donors. A multiplex PCR was run with 60 Vbeta primers and 13 Jbeta primers. Here immunoSEQ multiplex PCR was the method, and the copy in TCRdb shows in-frame clones only, minus some. The sample yields approximately 50,000 clones, around 82% seen once. The sample was PBMCs. These receptors were collected from a man aged 25-40 years in good health and CMV-seropositive.

The rearrangement links TRBV7-9 to TRBJ1-4; possibly TRBD1 for D (6 bases). Germline V gene lookup returns CDR1 SEHNR and CDR2 FQNEAQ (reference sequence). V was pared by 4 bases and J by 4 bases, with 16 bases between. The CDR3 is 16 residues long. Here the CDR3 reads CASSSLMAGDNEKLFF. In nucleotides, the CDR3 is TGTGCCAGCAGCTCCCTGATGGCAGGGGATAATGAAAAACTGTTTTTT.

V and J are TRBV2 and TRBJ2-6; TRBD2 matches at 7 bases. Germline CDR1 SNHLY, CDR2 FYNNEI. The CDR3 runs 15 residues. The V and J ends lost 6 bases and 0 bases, in that order; junction bases with no gene match: 2. CDR3 nucleotide sequence: TGTGCCAGCAGCGGGGGGAGCTCTGGGGCCAACGTCCTGACTTTC. Protein sequence: CASSGGSSGANVLTF.

The J gene is TRBJ2-7, the V gene TRBV7-3; TRBD2 agrees at 7 bases. The V segment lost 2 bases and the J segment 2 bases; nucleotides outside the gene matches: 3. Germline CDR1 is SGHTA and CDR2 is FQGTGA. CDR3 length equals 14 residues. CDR3 nucleotides: TGTGCCAGCAGCTTAGTGGCGGGGGCCTACGAGCAGTACTTC. It translates to CASSLVAGAYEQYF.

The chain links TRBV30 to TRBJ1-4, with 10 nucleotides matching TRBD1. The CDR3 covers 16 residues. Germline V gene sequence: CDR1 GTSNPN, CDR2 SVGIG (reference sequence). V dropped 5 bases and J dropped 10; count of bases not matched to a gene: 16. For the CDR3, the DNA is TGTGCCTGGGACAACCAACCGGGACAGGGGCCGGGAAAACTGTTTTTT. Its translation: CAWDNQPGQGPGKLFF. Based on the CDR3 plus reference TRBV30 and TRBJ1-4, the full variable domain is SQTIHQWPATLVQPVGSPLSLECTVEGTSNPNLYWYRQAAGRGLQLLFYSVGIGQISSEVPQNLSASRPQDRQFILSSKKLLLSDSGFYLCAWDNQPGQGPGKLFFGSGTQLSVL.

This rearrangement joins TRBV7-9 to TRBJ1-1, with TRBD1 matching 7 bases. Per the germline V gene, CDR1 is SEHNR and CDR2 is FQNEAQ (reference sequence). The J segment lost 11 bases and the V segment lost 6 bases, leaving 9 bases of the junction unmatched. CDR3 size: 12 residues. The CDR3, as DNA: TGTGCCAGCAGTCGCAACAGGGGAGATGCTTTCTTT. Its translation: CASSRNRGDAFF.

This clone turned up a few times. This chain links TRBV6-5 with TRBJ2-6; no clear D. V was trimmed by 5 bases and J by 0 bases, leaving 8 bases between them. The CDR3 has 15 residues. Per germline, CDR1 MNHEY and CDR2 SVGAGI. The CDR3 sequence is CASSRMASGANVLTF. DNA of the CDR3: TGTGCCAGCAGTCGAATGGCCTCTGGGGCCAACGTCCTGACTTTC.

The chain carries TRBV4-1 and TRBJ2-1; 11 bases line up with TRBD1. The V segment lost 1 base and the J segment 9 bases; nucleotides outside the gene matches: 5. Germline V CDR1 and CDR2: MGHRA, YSYEKL. The CDR3 loop spans 15 amino acids. CDR3 in amino acids: CASSQGTGGESEQFF. Written as DNA, the CDR3 is TGCGCCAGCAGCCAAGGGACAGGGGGCGAATCTGAGCAGTTCTTC.

This sequence joins TRBV6-5 and TRBJ1-2; D perhaps matches TRBD1 (6 bases). The V end was cut by 7 bases, the J end by 4 bases, with 10 bases between. Germline V gene lookup returns CDR1 MNHEY and CDR2 SVGAGI. The CDR3 is 12 amino acids. The CDR3 loop reads CASTLGGYGYTF. As DNA, the CDR3 is TGTGCCAGCACTCTAGGGGGCTATGGCTACACCTTC.

The V gene is TRBV29-1, the J gene TRBJ2-1, with 11 bases fitting TRBD2. The V gene's germline CDR1 is SQVTM and CDR2 ANQGSEA. The V segment lost 8 bases and the J segment 1 base; nucleotides outside the gene matches: 1. CDR3 length: 13 amino acids. This CDR3 is CSIAGGSYNEQFF. The CDR3 bases are TGCAGCATAGCGGGGGGGTCCTACAATGAGCAGTTCTTC.

The chain joins TRBV18 to TRBJ1-2; 7 bases are a match to TRBD1. CDR3 length equals 15 residues. V lost 3 bases to trimming and J lost 4 bases; unmatched junction nucleotides: 8. Germline CDR1 is KGHSH and CDR2 is LQKENI. CDR3 nucleotides: TGTGCCAGCTCACCCCAGGGGGTGGAGGTCTATGGCTACACCTTC. This translates into CASSPQGVEVYGYTF.

This rearrangement joins TRBV5-6 to TRBJ2-3; TRBD1 matches at 11 bases. After removal of 7 bases from V and 4 bases from J, the junction contained 8 bases not matched to a gene. The length of the CDR3 is 15 residues. Per germline, CDR1 SGHDT and CDR2 YYEEEE. The CDR3 coding sequence is TGTGCCAGCGGAACGGACAGGGGGCGCCCAGATACGCAGTATTTT. This encodes CASGTDRGRPDTQYF.

This clone was detected only a few times. V and J are TRBV7-9 and TRBJ2-1; 12 positions agree with TRBD2. From germline, CDR1 is SEHNR and CDR2 FQNEAQ (reference sequence). The CDR3 loop spans 16 amino acids. Unmatched junction bases numbered 8, after V lost 5 bases and J lost 6 bases. CDR3 nucleotides: TGTGCCAGCAGCATACTCCTAGCGGGGGGGAGCAATGAGCAGTTCTTC. Translating gives CASSILLAGGSNEQFF.

This chain connects TRBV2 to TRBJ1-5; D is unclear. This CDR3 region has 12 residues. Deletions cut 2 bases from V and 4 bases from J, with 3 bases between. Per the germline V gene, CDR1 is SNHLY and CDR2 is FYNNEI. CDR3 DNA: TGTGCCAGCAGTGAAATAAATCAGCCCCAGCATTTT. It is translated as CASSEINQPQHF.

This sequence joins TRBV7-9 and TRBJ1-4, with TRBD1 identical over 7 bases. The CDR3 has 14 amino acids. Germline trimming cut 4 bases from V and 8 bases from J; bases unmatched to any gene: 7. Per the germline V gene, CDR1 is SEHNR and CDR2 is FQNEAQ (reference sequence). CDR3 nucleotide sequence: TGTGCCAGCAGCTCTCACAGGGGAGTCGAAAAACTGTTTTTT. Translation: CASSSHRGVEKLFF.

This clone appeared a few times. The chain employs TRBV13 and TRBJ1-1, with 8 nucleotides matching TRBD1. Germline assignment: CDR1 PRHDT and CDR2 FYEKMQ (reference sequence). V lost 5 bases and J lost 10; bases outside the gene matches: 9. This CDR3 has 13 residues. Here the CDR3 reads CASSHPGGRRAFF. CDR3 DNA: TGTGCCAGCAGCCATCCAGGGGGCCGGAGAGCTTTCTTT. Full variable domain (rest looked up from reference TRBV13 and TRBJ1-1): AAGVIQSPRHLIKEKRETATLKCYPIPRHDTVYWYQQGPGQDPQFLISFYEKMQSDKGSIPDRFSAQQFSDYHSELNMSSLELGDSALYFCASSHPGGRRAFFGQGTRLTVV.

This chain joins TRBV28 and TRBJ1-1, with D possibly being TRBD1 (6 bases). Germline assignment: CDR1 MDHEN and CDR2 SYDVKM. The CDR3 is made up of 13 amino acids. Trimming cost V 6 bases and J 7 bases, with 15 bases left between them. This CDR3 is CASSVGADLEAFF. The CDR3 DNA is TGTGCCAGCAGCGTGGGGGCAGATCTTGAAGCTTTCTTT.

The chain uses TRBV11-2 and TRBJ1-5, with a possible D match to TRBD1 (5 bases). Trimming removed 2 bases from V and 3 bases from J, with 11 bases in between. The CDR3 runs to 15 residues. Germline V gives CDR1 SGHAT, CDR2 FQNNGV. This CDR3 is CASSLRGTFNQPQHF. The CDR3 DNA reads as TGTGCCAGCAGCTTACGCGGGACTTTCAATCAGCCCCAGCATTTT.

V gene TRBV6-1 combines with J gene TRBJ1-2; D might be TRBD1 (5 bases). V shed 7 bases and J shed 7 bases, with 19 bases lying between them. CDR1 and CDR2 from the germline V gene are MNHNS and SASEGT. The CDR3 length is 14 residues. Here the CDR3 reads CASIRQPGGGGYTF. Written as DNA, the CDR3 is TGTGCCAGCATAAGACAGCCCGGGGGGGGTGGCTACACCTTC.

J is TRBJ1-1 and V is TRBV7-3, with a tentative D call TRBD1 (6 bases). Trimming removed 0 bases at V and 6 bases at J, with 14 bases between. The CDR3 is 15 amino acids. Germline V gives CDR1 SGHTA, CDR2 FQGTGA. The CDR3 is CASSLTGREGAEAFF. As DNA, the CDR3 is TGTGCCAGCAGCTTAACCGGGAGGGAGGGGGCTGAAGCTTTCTTT.

This rearrangement joins TRBV6-1 to TRBJ1-1, with 11 bases fitting TRBD1. Unmatched junction bases numbered 10, after V lost 3 bases and J lost 7 bases. CDR3 length: 16 residues. In germline, CDR1 is MNHNS, CDR2 SASEGT. The chain's CDR3 is CASSDGTGGDLGEAFF. The CDR3 DNA reads TGTGCCAGCAGTGACGGGACAGGGGGGGATCTAGGTGAAGCTTTCTTT.

The chain is built from TRBV19 and TRBJ2-7; tentative D call: TRBD2 (5 bases). Trimming pared 8 bases from V and 4 bases from J, leaving 15 bases between. The CDR3 is 13 residues long. Germline V gene sequence: CDR1 LNHDA, CDR2 SQIVND (reference sequence). CDR3 bases: TGTGCCAGTTCTATTGAGGAGGCGTACGAGCAGTACTTC. Its protein product is CASSIEEAYEQYF. The full variable domain, in which reference TRBV19 and TRBJ2-7 provide the parts outside the CDR3, is DGGITQSPKYLFRKEGQNVTLSCEQNLNHDAMYWYRQDPGQGLRLIYYSQIVNDFQKGDIAEGYSVSREKKESFPLTVTSAQKNPTAFYLCASSIEEAYEQYFGPGTRLTVT.

The V call is TRBV5-4, the J call TRBJ2-5; 10 bases agree with TRBD1. The CDR3 length is 16 residues. Per the germline V gene, CDR1 is SGHNT and CDR2 is YYREEE (reference sequence). With V trimmed by 4 bases and J by 5 bases, 11 bases remained unmatched. Here the CDR3 reads CASSQGQGPGVETQYF. The CDR3 DNA is TGTGCCAGCAGCCAGGGACAGGGGCCGGGGGTGGAGACCCAGTACTTC.

The CDR3: CASSLSPGENEKLFF. The DNA for the CDR3 is TGTGCCAGCAGTTTATCTCCCGGTGAGAATGAAAAACTGTTTTTT. The chain joins TRBV27 to TRBJ1-4; no clear D. V lost 0 bases to trimming and J lost 5 bases, with 10 bases between them. Per the germline V gene, CDR1 is MNHEY and CDR2 is SMNVEV (reference sequence). CDR3 length equals 15 residues.

The CDR3 DNA follows: TGTGCCAGCAGTTACTCGGGCTCTCCGGGAGGTTCACCCCTCCACTTT. It specifies CASSYSGSPGGSPLHF. The gene calls are TRBV6-5 and TRBJ1-6, with D unclear. Trimming took 0 bases from V and 9 from J, leaving 15 bases between them. This CDR3 spans 16 amino acids. Looked up from germline, CDR1 is MNHEY and CDR2 is SVGAGI.

This clone was detected only a few times. V gene TRBV10-1 combines with J gene TRBJ2-7; D is unresolved. The CDR3 extends over 14 amino acids. The germline CDR1 and CDR2 sequences are WNHNN and SYGVQD (reference sequence). V shed 0 bases and J shed 1 base, with 7 bases lying between them. The CDR3 sequence: CASSESGSSYEQYF. The CDR3 coding sequence is TGCGCCAGCAGTGAGTCGGGCAGTTCCTACGAGCAGTACTTC.

V is TRBV10-3 and J is TRBJ1-2; 7 bases agree with TRBD1. The CDR3 consists of 15 residues. V shed 10 bases, J shed 8 bases, and the junction held 19 bases outside the gene matches. Germline V lookup: CDR1 ENHRY, CDR2 SYGVKD. The DNA of the CDR3 is TGTGCCAACCCAACCATATACAGGGGAACGGGCGGCTACACCTTC. It encodes CANPTIYRGTGGYTF.

This chain connects TRBV7-6 to TRBJ2-5; 12 bases agree with TRBD2. Unmatched junction bases numbered 6, after V lost 4 bases and J lost 3 bases. The CDR3 has 16 residues. Germline CDR1 and CDR2: SGHVS and FNYEAQ. CDR3 sequence (DNA): TGTGCCAGCAGCTCAACTAGCGGGGGGATCGAAGAGACCCAGTACTTC. It codes for CASSSTSGGIEETQYF.